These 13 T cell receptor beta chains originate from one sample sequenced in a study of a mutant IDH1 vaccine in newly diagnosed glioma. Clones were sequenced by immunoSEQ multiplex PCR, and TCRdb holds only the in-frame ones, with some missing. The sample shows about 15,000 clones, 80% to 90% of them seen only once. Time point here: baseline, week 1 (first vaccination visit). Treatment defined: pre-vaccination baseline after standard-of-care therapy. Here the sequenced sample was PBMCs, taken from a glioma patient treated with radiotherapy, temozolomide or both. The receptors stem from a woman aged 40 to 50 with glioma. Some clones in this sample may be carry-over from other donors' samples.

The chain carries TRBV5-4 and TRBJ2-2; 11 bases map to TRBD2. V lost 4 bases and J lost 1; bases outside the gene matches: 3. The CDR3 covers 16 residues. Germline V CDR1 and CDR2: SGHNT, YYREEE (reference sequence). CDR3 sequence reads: CASSTGLAGNTGELFF. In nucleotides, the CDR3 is TGTGCCAGCAGCACAGGACTAGCGGGGAACACCGGGGAGCTGTTTTTT.

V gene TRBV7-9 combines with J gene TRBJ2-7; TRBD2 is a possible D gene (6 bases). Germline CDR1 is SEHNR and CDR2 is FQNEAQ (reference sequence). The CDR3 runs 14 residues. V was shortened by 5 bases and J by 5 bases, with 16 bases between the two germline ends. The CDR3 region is CASSPEPGANEQYF. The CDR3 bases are TGTGCCAGCAGCCCAGAACCGGGAGCGAACGAGCAGTACTTC.

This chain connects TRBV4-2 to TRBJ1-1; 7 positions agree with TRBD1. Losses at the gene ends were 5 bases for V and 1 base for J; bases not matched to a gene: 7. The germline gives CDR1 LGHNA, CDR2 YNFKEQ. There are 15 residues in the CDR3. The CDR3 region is CASSSRTGQNTEAFF. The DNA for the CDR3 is TGTGCCAGCAGCTCGCGGACAGGTCAGAACACTGAAGCTTTCTTT.

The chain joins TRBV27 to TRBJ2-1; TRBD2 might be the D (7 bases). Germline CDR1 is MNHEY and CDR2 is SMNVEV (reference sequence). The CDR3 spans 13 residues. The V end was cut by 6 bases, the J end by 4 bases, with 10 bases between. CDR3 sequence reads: CASSGGPYNEQFF. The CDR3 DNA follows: TGTGCCAGCAGCGGGGGGCCGTACAATGAGCAGTTCTTC.

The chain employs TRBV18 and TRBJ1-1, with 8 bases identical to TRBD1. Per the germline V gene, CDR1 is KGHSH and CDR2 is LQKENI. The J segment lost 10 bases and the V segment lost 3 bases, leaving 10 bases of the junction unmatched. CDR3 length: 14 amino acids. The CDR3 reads CASSPGTGPTGAFF. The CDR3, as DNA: TGTGCCAGCTCACCCGGGACAGGACCTACGGGAGCTTTCTTT.

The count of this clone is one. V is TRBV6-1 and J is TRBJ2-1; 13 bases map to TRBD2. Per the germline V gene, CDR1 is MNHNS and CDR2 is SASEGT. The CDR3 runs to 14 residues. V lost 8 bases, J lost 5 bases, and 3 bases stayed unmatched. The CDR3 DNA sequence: TGTGCCAGCGGGGGACTAGCGGGGAACAATGAGCAGTTCTTC. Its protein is CASGGLAGNNEQFF.

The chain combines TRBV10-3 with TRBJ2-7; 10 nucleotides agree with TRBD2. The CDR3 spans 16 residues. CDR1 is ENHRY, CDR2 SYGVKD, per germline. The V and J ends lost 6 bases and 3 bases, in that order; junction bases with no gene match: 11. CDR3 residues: CAISGGASGSLYEQYF. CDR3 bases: TGTGCCATCAGCGGGGGGGCTAGCGGGAGTCTCTACGAGCAGTACTTC.

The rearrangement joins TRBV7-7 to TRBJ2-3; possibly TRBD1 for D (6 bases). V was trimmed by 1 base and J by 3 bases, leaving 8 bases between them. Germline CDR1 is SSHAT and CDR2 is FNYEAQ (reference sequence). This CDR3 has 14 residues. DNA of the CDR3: TGTGCCAGCAGCTTAGGCAGGGGTACAGATACGCAGTATTTT. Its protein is CASSLGRGTDTQYF.

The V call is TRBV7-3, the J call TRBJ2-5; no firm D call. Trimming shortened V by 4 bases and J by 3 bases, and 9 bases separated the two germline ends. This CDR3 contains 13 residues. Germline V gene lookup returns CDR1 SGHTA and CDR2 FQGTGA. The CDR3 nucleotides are TGTGCCAGCAGCTCACCACCTAAAGAGACCCAGTACTTC. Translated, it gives CASSSPPKETQYF.

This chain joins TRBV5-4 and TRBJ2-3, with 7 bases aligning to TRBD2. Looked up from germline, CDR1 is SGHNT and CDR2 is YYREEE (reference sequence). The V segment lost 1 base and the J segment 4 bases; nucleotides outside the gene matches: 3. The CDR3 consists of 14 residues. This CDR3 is CASSLRGGPDTQYF. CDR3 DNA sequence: TGTGCCAGCAGCTTGCGCGGGGGACCAGATACGCAGTATTTT.

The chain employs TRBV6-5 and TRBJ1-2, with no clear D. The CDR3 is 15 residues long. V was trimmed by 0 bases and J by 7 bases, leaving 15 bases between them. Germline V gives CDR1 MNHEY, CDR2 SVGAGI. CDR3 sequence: CASSYSGRIQSGYTF. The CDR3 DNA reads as TGTGCCAGCAGTTACTCAGGGAGGATTCAATCTGGCTACACCTTC.

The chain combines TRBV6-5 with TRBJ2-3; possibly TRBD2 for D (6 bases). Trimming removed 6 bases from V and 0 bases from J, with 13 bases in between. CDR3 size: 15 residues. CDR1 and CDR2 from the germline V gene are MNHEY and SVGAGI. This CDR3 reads CASRPRRVSTDTQYF. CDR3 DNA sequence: TGTGCCAGCAGGCCCCGGAGGGTAAGCACAGATACGCAGTATTTT.

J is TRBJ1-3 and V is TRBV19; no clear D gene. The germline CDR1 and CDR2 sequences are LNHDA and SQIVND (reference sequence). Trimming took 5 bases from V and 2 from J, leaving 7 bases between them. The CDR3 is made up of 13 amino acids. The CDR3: CASSRTAGNTIYF. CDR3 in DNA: TGTGCCAGTAGTCGGACTGCTGGAAACACCATATATTTT.